The 17 T cell receptor beta chains in this list originate from one sample, sequenced in a study of T-cell memory formation after mild COVID-19. TCRdb re-derived calls from the 5' RACE reads in MiXCR, one entry per CDR3 protein. The sample has 84,000 or so distinct CDR3 sequences; roughly 14% are singletons. The sample comprised PBMCs or a T cell subset sorted from them (not recorded which). These receptors all stem from an adult woman who had mild COVID-19 (a few samples of this study predate the infection). Cell type and time point are not known.

This clonotype has more than one count but fewer than ten. The gene calls are TRBV13 and TRBJ2-3; D might be TRBD2 (5 bases). This CDR3 region has 16 residues. Germline loops: CDR1 PRHDT, CDR2 FYEKMQ (reference sequence). Trimming cost V 5 bases and J 0 bases, with 15 bases left between them. The CDR3 here is CASSQRTHGSTDTQYF. The CDR3 DNA follows: TGTGCCAGCAGCCAGCGGACCCATGGGAGCACAGATACGCAGTATTTT. The full variable domain, in which reference TRBV13 and TRBJ2-3 provide the parts outside the CDR3, is AAGVIQSPRHLIKEKRETATLKCYPIPRHDTVYWYQQGPGQDPQFLISFYEKMQSDKGSIPDRFSAQQFSDYHSELNMSSLELGDSALYFCASSQRTHGSTDTQYFGPGTRLTVL.

CDR3 nucleotide sequence: TGTGCCAGCTCACAGGGAGCGGAGACCCAGTACTTC. As protein: CASSQGAETQYF. The chain carries TRBV19 and TRBJ2-5; weak D call: TRBD1 (6 bases). V lost 9 bases, J lost 5 bases, and 13 bases lay in between. CDR3 length: 12 amino acids. Germline V gene lookup returns CDR1 LNHDA and CDR2 SQIVND (reference sequence).

The chain uses TRBV4-2 and TRBJ1-1; weak D call: TRBD1 (6 bases). CDR1 LGHNA and CDR2 YNFKEQ come from the germline V gene. There are 15 residues in the CDR3. Trimming removed 0 bases at V and 4 bases at J, with 12 bases between. In DNA, the CDR3 is TGTGCCAGCAGCCAAGATCTCATGGGGGCCACTGAAGCTTTCTTT. Its protein is CASSQDLMGATEAFF.

This clonotype was detected only a few times. This chain connects TRBV7-9 to TRBJ1-1; 7 nucleotides agree with TRBD1. The CDR3 has 16 residues. Germline CDR1 SEHNR, CDR2 FQNEAQ (reference sequence). The junction had 9 bases not matched to a gene; V was cut back by 5 bases and J by 0 bases. Here the CDR3 reads CASSGEGQYMNTEAFF. CDR3 DNA: TGTGCCAGCAGCGGGGAGGGACAGTATATGAACACTGAAGCTTTCTTT.

The CDR3 nucleotides read TGCGCCAGCAGCCAAGACCGGGTGATTGCAACTAATGAAAAACTGTTTTTT. Its translation: CASSQDRVIATNEKLFF. The genes are TRBV4-1 and TRBJ1-4; D is undetermined. Per the germline V gene, CDR1 is MGHRA and CDR2 is YSYEKL. Trimming cost V 0 bases and J 0 bases, with 11 bases left between them. The CDR3 has 17 amino acids.

This clonotype was observed a few times. The V and J genes are TRBV15 and TRBJ2-1, with D perhaps TRBD2 (6 bases). Germline values: CDR1 LNHNV, CDR2 YYDKDF (reference sequence). Deletions cut 5 bases from V and 0 bases from J, with 11 bases between. CDR3 length: 15 amino acids. The CDR3 DNA sequence: TGTGCCACCAGCGGGGACTTCTCCTCCTACAATGAGCAGTTCTTC. It translates to CATSGDFSSYNEQFF.

This rearrangement joins TRBV10-3 to TRBJ2-5, with a weak D call TRBD1 (7 bases). V lost 0 bases to trimming and J lost 2 bases, with 10 bases between them. The CDR3 totals 15 residues. Germline CDR1 is ENHRY and CDR2 is SYGVKD. The CDR3 bases are TGTGCCATCAGTGAGTCCGGGGGACAGCAAGAGACCCAGTACTTC. This sequence encodes CAISESGGQQETQYF.

The V and J genes are TRBV4-3 and TRBJ2-3; 8 bases map to TRBD2. Unmatched junction bases numbered 2, after V lost 1 base and J lost 2 bases. CDR1 and CDR2 from the germline V gene are LGHNA and YSLEER. The CDR3 extends over 15 amino acids. CDR3: CASSQAGGPTDTQYF. DNA for the CDR3: TGCGCCAGCAGCCAAGCGGGAGGGCCCACAGATACGCAGTATTTT.

This clonotype appeared a few times. The rearrangement links TRBV6-5 to TRBJ2-7, with 8 bases fitting TRBD1. Unmatched junction bases numbered 11, after V lost 1 base and J lost 3 bases. CDR1 is MNHEY and CDR2 is SVGAGI in the germline V gene. The CDR3 is 17 amino acids. The CDR3 sequence is CASSYLGQVPQFYEQYF. CDR3 coding DNA: TGTGCCAGCAGTTACTTGGGACAGGTACCCCAATTCTACGAGCAGTACTTC.

The chain is built from TRBV5-4 and TRBJ2-7; 15 bases align to TRBD2. After removal of 4 bases from V and 0 bases from J, the junction contained 8 bases not matched to a gene. The CDR3 sequence is 18 residues long. Germline-derived CDR1 and CDR2 are SGHNT and YYREEE (reference sequence). The CDR3 sequence is CASSLKGLAGGYSYEQYF. The CDR3 region has the DNA TGTGCCAGCAGCCTCAAGGGACTAGCGGGAGGTTACTCCTACGAGCAGTACTTC.

This clonotype was recorded at least ten times. The chain employs TRBV29-1 and TRBJ2-1; 7 positions agree with TRBD2. The CDR3 covers 14 residues. Germline V lookup: CDR1 SQVTM, CDR2 ANQGSEA. The CDR3 DNA reads as TGCAGTTACCGGGGGGACTTCTCCTACAATGAGCAGTTCTTC. As protein: CSYRGDFSYNEQFF.

This clonotype appeared a few times. This chain joins TRBV5-4 and TRBJ1-2; possible D gene TRBD1, 6 bases. V lost 2 bases and J lost 5, with 13 bases in between. Germline V gives CDR1 SGHNT, CDR2 YYREEE (reference sequence). This CDR3 contains 14 residues. Here the CDR3 reads CASSLGQTGYGYTF. CDR3 sequence (DNA): TGTGCCAGCAGCTTAGGACAGACCGGTTATGGCTACACCTTC.

This clonotype has only a few counts. V and J are TRBV7-6 and TRBJ1-2; D uncertain. V gave up 0 bases and J gave up 0 bases, with 8 bases separating them. Germline loops: CDR1 SGHVS, CDR2 FNYEAQ. CDR3 size: 15 residues. The CDR3 here is CASSLAISTNYGYTF. As DNA, the CDR3 is TGTGCCAGCAGCTTAGCGATCAGCACTAACTATGGCTACACCTTC.

This clonotype was observed at least ten times. This sequence joins TRBV20-1 and TRBJ2-3, with TRBD2 identical over 13 bases. Unmatched junction bases numbered 8, after V lost 3 bases and J lost 2 bases. Germline-derived CDR1 and CDR2 are DFQATT and SNEGSKA (reference sequence). The CDR3 loop spans 17 amino acids. The CDR3 loop reads CSARGTSGRALTDTQYF. CDR3 in DNA: TGCAGTGCTAGGGGAACTAGCGGGAGGGCCCTCACAGATACGCAGTATTTT.

This clonotype has a handful of counts. This chain uses TRBV4-1 with TRBJ1-1; TRBD1 agrees at 7 bases. The CDR3 is 14 residues long. Trimming took 2 bases from V and 1 from J; bases not matched to a gene: 1. Germline loops: CDR1 MGHRA, CDR2 YSYEKL. CDR3 sequence (DNA): TGCGCCAGCAGCCAAAGACAGGGGAACACTGAAGCTTTCTTT. This encodes CASSQRQGNTEAFF.

This clonotype was picked up a small number of times. The chain uses TRBV5-1 and TRBJ2-7; 7 positions agree with TRBD1. This CDR3 is built from 15 residues. CDR1 SGHRS and CDR2 YFSETQ come from the germline V gene. J lost 3 bases, V lost 2 bases, and 8 bases had no gene match. Written as DNA, the CDR3 is TGCGCCAGCAGCTTAGTGTCCGCAGGGGGCTACGAGCAGTACTTC. It translates to CASSLVSAGGYEQYF.

The rearrangement joins TRBV7-3 to TRBJ1-2; TRBD1 is a possible D gene (6 bases). Trimming took off 1 base at V and 7 bases at J, with 10 bases between the two ends. Germline CDR1 and CDR2: SGHTA and FQGTGA. The CDR3 contains 13 residues. CDR3 in amino acids: CASSLNRAVGYTF. The CDR3 DNA reads TGTGCCAGCAGCTTAAACAGGGCCGTTGGCTACACCTTC.